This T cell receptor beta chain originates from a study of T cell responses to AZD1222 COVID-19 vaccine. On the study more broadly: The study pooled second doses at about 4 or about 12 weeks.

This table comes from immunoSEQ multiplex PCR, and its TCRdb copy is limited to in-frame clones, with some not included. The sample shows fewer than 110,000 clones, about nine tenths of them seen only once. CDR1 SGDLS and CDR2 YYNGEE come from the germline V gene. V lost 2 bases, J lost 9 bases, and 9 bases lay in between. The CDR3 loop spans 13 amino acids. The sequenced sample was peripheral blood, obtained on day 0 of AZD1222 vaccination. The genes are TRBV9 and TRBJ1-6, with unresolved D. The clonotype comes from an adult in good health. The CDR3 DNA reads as TGTGCCAGCAGCGTGGATTGGACTTCACCCCTCCACTTT. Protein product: CASSVDWTSPLHF.